One and the same sample provided the 30 T cell receptor beta chains below, sequenced in a study of T cell repertoires in cytomegalovirus infection. Each CDR3 protein is one row after TCRdb ran MiXCR on the reads. This table has approximately 500,000 distinct CDR3 sequences, approximately 15% appearing once. The material sequenced was CD8+ T cells from PBMCs. Receptors were obtained from a human donor in good health (CMV status not recorded). Some clones in this sample may be carry-over from other donors' samples.

Of note for this clonotype: An end of the junction differs from the germline gene, which may be a read error. V is TRBV7-9 and J is TRBJ2-1; D possibly uses TRBD1 or TRBD2 (5 bases each). This CDR3 is built from 12 residues. Per the germline V gene, CDR1 is SEHNR and CDR2 is FQNEAQ (reference sequence). CDR3 sequence: CARSSPGTSQFF. CDR3 coding DNA: TGTGCCAGAAGCTCCCCCGGGACGTCGCAGTTCTTC.

In its sample, this clonotype was seen a few times. The chain joins TRBV9 to TRBJ1-1; TRBD1 might be the D (5 bases). Deletions cut 4 bases from V and 4 bases from J, with 14 bases between. CDR1 SGDLS and CDR2 YYNGEE come from the germline V gene. The CDR3 is 14 amino acids. The CDR3 sequence: CASSPWGGTTEAFF. The DNA of the CDR3 is TGTGCCAGCAGCCCGTGGGGGGGAACCACTGAAGCTTTCTTT.

This chain links TRBV11-2 with TRBJ2-3; D is unclear. V lost 8 bases to trimming and J lost 4 bases, with 10 bases between them. Germline V gene sequence: CDR1 SGHAT, CDR2 FQNNGV. This CDR3 is 12 amino acids long. CDR3 protein: CASEQQADTQYF. The CDR3 bases are TGTGCCAGCGAACAGCAAGCAGATACGCAGTATTTT.

There are many counts of this clonotype. The chain carries TRBV12-3 or TRBV12-4 and TRBJ2-2, with unresolved D. V lost 1 base and J lost 6, with 6 bases in between. This CDR3 region has 13 residues. The CDR3 is CASSLGPSGELFF. In DNA, the CDR3 is TGTGCCAGCAGTTTAGGGCCATCCGGGGAGCTGTTTTTT.

The V and J genes are TRBV13 and TRBJ2-1; D gene unclear. Trimming took 6 bases from V and 1 from J, leaving 10 bases between them. This CDR3 spans 14 amino acids. The germline gives CDR1 PRHDT, CDR2 FYEKMQ (reference sequence). The CDR3 reads CASRPYGSYNEQFF. The DNA of the CDR3 is TGTGCCAGCAGGCCCTACGGTTCCTACAATGAGCAGTTCTTC.

Comment on this clonotype: Just one base apart from a much larger clone, this may be a read error. This sequence joins TRBV28 and TRBJ1-1; tentatively, D is TRBD1 (5 bases). CDR1 is MDHEN and CDR2 is SYDVKM in the germline V gene. The CDR3 loop spans 15 amino acids. CDR3: CASNPGRGLNTAAFF. CDR3 bases: TGTGCCAGCAACCCCGGGCGGGGCTTGAACACTGCAGCTTTCTTT.

The J gene is TRBJ1-2, the V gene TRBV10-3; no clear D gene. This CDR3 spans 14 amino acids. CDR1 and CDR2 from the germline V gene are ENHRY and SYGVKD. V was pared by 0 bases and J by 4 bases, with 9 bases between. The CDR3 DNA follows: TGTGCCATCAGTGAGTCTGGAGGCCTCTATGGCTACACCTTC. Translating gives CAISESGGLYGYTF.

The chain combines TRBV12-3 or TRBV12-4 with TRBJ1-1; tentative D call: TRBD1 (5 bases). The CDR3 loop spans 16 amino acids. The V end was cut by 6 bases, the J end by 3 bases, with 20 bases between. The CDR3 spells CASRLGDPLGHTEAFF. CDR3 sequence (DNA): TGTGCCAGCAGGTTGGGGGACCCACTGGGACACACTGAAGCTTTCTTT.

This clonotype was counted at least ten times. The chain combines TRBV7-9 with TRBJ2-7, with 10 bases identical to TRBD1. The CDR3 runs to 15 residues. In germline, CDR1 is SEHNR, CDR2 FQNEAQ (reference sequence). Losses at the gene ends were 5 bases for V and 4 bases for J; bases not matched to a gene: 8. CDR3 region: CASSAPGTGAYEQYF. In DNA form, the CDR3 reads TGTGCCAGCAGCGCTCCCGGGACAGGGGCGTACGAGCAGTACTTC. The entire variable domain, with the rest obtained from reference TRBV7-9 and TRBJ2-7, is as follows: DTGVSQNPRHKITKRGQNVTFRCDPISEHNRLYWYRQTLGQGPEFLTYFQNEAQLEKSRLLSDRFSAERPKGSFSTLEIQRTEQGDSAMYLCASSAPGTGAYEQYFGPGTRLTVT.

For this clonotype: With a much larger clone just one base away, this may be a read error. J is TRBJ1-2 and V is TRBV12-5; 8 nucleotides agree with TRBD1. CDR3 length equals 12 residues. Germline CDR1 LGHNT, CDR2 FRNRAP. CDR3 protein: CASSDRGYDYTF. CDR3 in DNA: TGTGCTAGTAGCGACAGGGGCTATGACTACACCTTC.

In this sample, this clonotype turned up a few times. The chain couples TRBV9 to TRBJ2-3, with D possibly called TRBD1 or TRBD2 (5 bases each). The CDR3 totals 15 residues. Germline V lookup: CDR1 SGDLS, CDR2 YYNGEE. V shed 0 bases and J shed 4 bases, with 12 bases lying between them. CDR3 in DNA: TGTGCCAGCAGCGTAGTCGGACGAGGGGCAGATACGCAGTATTTT. Protein sequence: CASSVVGRGADTQYF.

There are a few counts of this clonotype. V gene TRBV19 combines with J gene TRBJ2-1; a weak D match, TRBD2 (6 bases). The V gene's germline CDR1 is LNHDA and CDR2 SQIVND (reference sequence). The germline V and J ends were trimmed by 1 base and 8 bases, with 9 bases remaining between them. This CDR3 region has 13 residues. In DNA form, the CDR3 reads TGTGCCAGTAGTATAGCGGGGGTCGATGAGCAGTTCTTC. Its translation: CASSIAGVDEQFF.

In this sample, this clonotype turned up many times. The DNA for the CDR3 is TGTGCCAGCGGATTGGACGGAACTAATCAGCCCCAGCATTTT. Its protein is CASGLDGTNQPQHF. The J gene is TRBJ1-5, the V gene TRBV6-5; D gene ambiguous. Deletions cut 8 bases from V and 4 bases from J, with 15 bases between. The germline V gene encodes CDR1 MNHEY and CDR2 SVGAGI. The CDR3 totals 14 residues.

The chain carries TRBV27 and TRBJ1-2, with D possibly being TRBD1 (6 bases). The V end was cut by 5 bases, the J end by 7 bases, with 14 bases between. Germline V gene sequence: CDR1 MNHEY, CDR2 SMNVEV (reference sequence). This CDR3 contains 13 residues. The CDR3 loop reads CASSLTGPRGYTF. The CDR3 bases are TGTGCCAGCAGTCTCACAGGGCCGCGTGGCTACACCTTC.

This clonotype was seen only a few times. The CDR3 spells CASSPEIYNEQFF. DNA for the CDR3: TGTGCCAGCAGCCCGGAGATTTACAATGAGCAGTTCTTC. The rearrangement uses TRBV5-8 and TRBJ2-1; D not resolved. The CDR3 has 13 residues. V lost 4 bases, J lost 4 bases, and 9 bases lay in between. Germline V CDR1 and CDR2: SGHTS, YDEGEE.

This clonotype was recorded many times. The chain links TRBV11-2 to TRBJ1-2, with D possibly matching TRBD1 (5 bases). CDR1 SGHAT and CDR2 FQNNGV come from the germline V gene. CDR3 length equals 11 residues. V was trimmed by 10 bases and J by 5 bases, leaving 11 bases between them. The CDR3 region has the DNA TGTGCCACCCAGGGTCAGTATGGCTACACCTTC. Protein: CATQGQYGYTF.

This rearrangement joins TRBV7-9 to TRBJ1-3; D unclear. Germline loops: CDR1 SEHNR, CDR2 FQNEAQ (reference sequence). CDR3 length: 16 amino acids. Trimming removed 6 bases at V and 0 bases at J, with 15 bases between. CDR3 sequence (DNA): TGTGCCAGCAGGCCCGGGTACGGTAACTCTGGAAACACCATATATTTT. It codes for CASRPGYGNSGNTIYF.

The CDR3 is CASSPYPSYNEQFF. CDR3 nucleotide sequence: TGTGCCAGCAGTCCATACCCCTCCTACAATGAGCAGTTCTTC. The chain recombines TRBV27 with TRBJ2-1; no clear D. From germline, CDR1 is MNHEY and CDR2 SMNVEV (reference sequence). This CDR3 comprises 14 residues. Trimming pared 5 bases from V and 0 bases from J, leaving 8 bases between.

This clonotype has at least ten counts. This chain links TRBV2 with TRBJ2-5, with D perhaps matching TRBD2 (5 bases). Germline assignment: CDR1 SNHLY and CDR2 FYNNEI. The germline V and J ends were trimmed by 2 bases and 1 base, with 8 bases remaining between them. The CDR3 sequence is 14 residues long. DNA for the CDR3: TGTGCCAGCAGTGAACGGCGGGTCCAAGAGACCCAGTACTTC. Its translation: CASSERRVQETQYF.

This clonotype was observed many times. The chain uses TRBV7-9 and TRBJ1-4; the match to TRBD1 covers 10 bases. Germline CDR1 is SEHNR and CDR2 is FQNEAQ (reference sequence). V lost 3 bases to trimming and J lost 5 bases; unmatched junction nucleotides: 9. CDR3 length equals 17 residues. CDR3 amino acids: CASSFRGQGGKNEKLFF. In DNA, the CDR3 is TGTGCCAGCAGCTTCCGAGGACAGGGGGGAAAAAATGAAAAACTGTTTTTT.

Of note for this clonotype: A read error is possible here, since a much larger clone lies one base away. In nucleotides, the CDR3 is TGTGCCAGCAGCCGGGGGGATCAGCCCAAGCATTTT. Translation gives CASSRGDQPKHF. V is TRBV2 and J is TRBJ1-5; D might be TRBD1 (5 bases). The CDR3 covers 12 residues. The germline V gene has CDR1 SNHLY and CDR2 FYNNEI.

There are a few counts of this clonotype. This chain links TRBV20-1 with TRBJ2-7; 8 positions agree with TRBD2. Per germline, CDR1 DFQATT and CDR2 SNEGSKA (reference sequence). V dropped 2 bases and J dropped 2; count of bases not matched to a gene: 8. The CDR3 sequence is 15 residues long. The CDR3 DNA reads as TGCAGTGCTAGAATAGCGGGGCGAGCGCCCTACGAGCAGTACTTC. This encodes CSARIAGRAPYEQYF.

The rearrangement links TRBV18 to TRBJ1-3, with D unclear. V was cut by 0 bases and J by 0 bases, with 9 bases left in between. Germline V gene sequence: CDR1 KGHSH, CDR2 LQKENI. This CDR3 region has 16 residues. The CDR3 DNA follows: TGTGCCAGCTCACCACCGGGTTTCGCCTCTGGAAACACCATATATTTT. Its protein is CASSPPGFASGNTIYF.

This clonotype was detected only a few times. The genes are TRBV4-1 and TRBJ1-4; 7 bases fit TRBD1. Germline-derived CDR1 and CDR2 are MGHRA and YSYEKL. The CDR3 length is 16 residues. The J segment lost 6 bases and the V segment lost 2 bases, leaving 9 bases of the junction unmatched. The CDR3: CASSQQIKGADEKLFF. The DNA of the CDR3 is TGCGCCAGCAGCCAACAGATTAAGGGGGCTGATGAAAAACTGTTTTTT.

At least ten counts were recorded for this clonotype. This rearrangement joins TRBV7-2 to TRBJ2-5; 13 bases line up with TRBD2. The CDR3 sequence is 16 residues long. Germline assignment: CDR1 SGHTA and CDR2 FQGNSA. With 0 bases clipped from V and 3 bases from J, the junction kept 1 base outside the gene matches. The CDR3 DNA is TGTGCCAGCAGCTTAGCACTAGCGGGGGGGGAAGAGACCCAGTACTTC. Translated, it gives CASSLALAGGEETQYF. The full variable domain, its missing parts supplied by reference TRBV7-2 and TRBJ2-5, is GAGVSQSPSNKVTEKGKDVELRCDPISGHTALYWYRQSLGQGLEFLIYFQGNSAPDKSGLPSDRFSAERTGGSVSTLTIQRTQQEDSAVYLCASSLALAGGEETQYFGPGTRLLVL.

This clonotype was recorded a few times. This sequence joins TRBV2 and TRBJ2-7; D is ambiguous. Germline assignment: CDR1 SNHLY and CDR2 FYNNEI. V lost 7 bases to trimming and J lost 1 base, with 23 bases between them. The CDR3 spans 17 residues. The chain's CDR3 is CASTQVESINLSYEQYF. The CDR3 nucleotides read TGTGCCAGCACCCAAGTAGAATCGATAAATCTTTCCTACGAGCAGTACTTC. The entire variable domain, with the rest obtained from reference TRBV2 and TRBJ2-7, is as follows: EPEVTQTPSHQVTQMGQEVILRCVPISNHLYFYWYRQILGQKVEFLVSFYNNEISEKSEIFDDQFSVERPDGSNFTLKIRSTKLEDSAMYFCASTQVESINLSYEQYFGPGTRLTVT.

There are many counts of this clonotype. J is TRBJ2-1 and V is TRBV6-2 or TRBV6-3, with no clear D. The CDR3 is 13 amino acids. Germline-derived CDR1 and CDR2 are MNHEY and SVGEGT. Deletions cut 5 bases from V and 7 bases from J, with 12 bases between. The DNA for the CDR3 is TGTGCCAGCAGTGTGATAAGATTTAATGAGCAGTTCTTC. Amino acid sequence: CASSVIRFNEQFF.

This clonotype was seen more than once but under ten times. The J gene is TRBJ1-5, the V gene TRBV10-3; D call uncertain. V was pared by 10 bases and J by 0 bases, with 10 bases between. Per germline, CDR1 ENHRY and CDR2 SYGVKD. CDR3 length: 13 residues. CDR3 protein: CATHDGSNQPQHF. CDR3 coding DNA: TGTGCCACCCATGACGGTAGCAATCAGCCCCAGCATTTT.

This clonotype was observed at least ten times. The gene calls are TRBV11-2 and TRBJ1-1, with D uncertain. The CDR3 has 15 residues. V lost 3 bases and J lost 4, with 15 bases in between. In germline, CDR1 is SGHAT, CDR2 FQNNGV. The chain's CDR3 is CASSFEGRGSTEAFF. CDR3 coding DNA: TGTGCCAGCAGCTTTGAAGGTCGAGGTAGCACTGAAGCTTTCTTT.

About this clonotype itself: It is likely a read error, because the conserved phenylalanine at the end of the CDR3 is missing. The CDR3 is CASSLQREGPYNEQFL. CDR3 DNA: TGTGCCAGCAGTTTACAGCGGGAAGGCCCCTACAATGAGCAGTTCTTA. The genes are TRBV27 and TRBJ2-1; TRBD2 agrees at 7 bases. Germline loops: CDR1 MNHEY, CDR2 SMNVEV (reference sequence). This CDR3 is built from 16 residues. V shed 2 bases and J 2 bases; nucleotides not matched to a gene: 6.